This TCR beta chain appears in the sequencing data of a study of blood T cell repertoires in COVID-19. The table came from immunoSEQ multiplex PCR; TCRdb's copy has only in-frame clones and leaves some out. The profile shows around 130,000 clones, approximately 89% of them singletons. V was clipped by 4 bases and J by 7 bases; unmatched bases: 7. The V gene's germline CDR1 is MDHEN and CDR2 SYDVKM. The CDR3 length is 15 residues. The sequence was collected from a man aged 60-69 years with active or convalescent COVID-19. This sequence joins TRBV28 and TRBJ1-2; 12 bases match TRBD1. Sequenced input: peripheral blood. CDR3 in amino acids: CASSSPGQGASGYTF. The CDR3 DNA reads TGTGCCAGCAGTTCACCGGGACAGGGGGCGAGTGGCTACACCTTC.